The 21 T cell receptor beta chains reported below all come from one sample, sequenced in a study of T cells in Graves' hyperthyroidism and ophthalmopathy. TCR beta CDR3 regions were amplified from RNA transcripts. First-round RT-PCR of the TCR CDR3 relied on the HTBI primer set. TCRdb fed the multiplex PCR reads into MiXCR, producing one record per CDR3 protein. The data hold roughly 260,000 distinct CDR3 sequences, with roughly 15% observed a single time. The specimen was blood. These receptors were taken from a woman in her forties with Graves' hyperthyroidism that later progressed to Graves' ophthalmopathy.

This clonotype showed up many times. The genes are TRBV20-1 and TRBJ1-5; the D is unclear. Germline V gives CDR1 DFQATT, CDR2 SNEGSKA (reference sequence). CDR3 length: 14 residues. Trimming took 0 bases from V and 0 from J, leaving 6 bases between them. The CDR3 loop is CSARDLDSNQPQHF. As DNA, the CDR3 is TGCAGTGCTAGAGACTTAGATAGCAATCAGCCCCAGCATTTT.

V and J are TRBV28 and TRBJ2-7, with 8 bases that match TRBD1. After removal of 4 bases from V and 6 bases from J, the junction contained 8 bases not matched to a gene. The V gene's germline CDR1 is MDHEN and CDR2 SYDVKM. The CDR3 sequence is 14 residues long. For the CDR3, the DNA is TGTGCCAGCAGTTCGAGGACAGGGTTGTCCGAGCAGTACTTC. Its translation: CASSSRTGLSEQYF.

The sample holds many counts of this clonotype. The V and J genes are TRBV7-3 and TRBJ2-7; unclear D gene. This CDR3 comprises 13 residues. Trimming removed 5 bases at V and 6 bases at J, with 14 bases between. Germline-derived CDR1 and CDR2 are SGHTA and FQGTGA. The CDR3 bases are TGTGCCAGCAGCCCCCAAGGGTTTGGCGAGCAGTACTTC. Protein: CASSPQGFGEQYF.

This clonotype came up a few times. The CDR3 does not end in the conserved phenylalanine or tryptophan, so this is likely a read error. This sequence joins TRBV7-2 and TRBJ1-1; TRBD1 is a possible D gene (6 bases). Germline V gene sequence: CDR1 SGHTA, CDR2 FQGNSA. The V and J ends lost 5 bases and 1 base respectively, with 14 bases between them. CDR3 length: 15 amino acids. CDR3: CASSPTRTANTEAFL. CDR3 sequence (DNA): TGTGCCAGCAGCCCAACCCGGACAGCGAACACTGAAGCTTTCCTT.

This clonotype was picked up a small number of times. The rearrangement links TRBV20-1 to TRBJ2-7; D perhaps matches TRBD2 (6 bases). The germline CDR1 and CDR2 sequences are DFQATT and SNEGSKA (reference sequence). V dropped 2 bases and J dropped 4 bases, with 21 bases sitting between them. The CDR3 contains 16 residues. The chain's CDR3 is CSARLRSGTLQYEQYF. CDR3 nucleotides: TGCAGTGCTAGACTCAGATCCGGGACTCTGCAGTACGAGCAGTACTTC.

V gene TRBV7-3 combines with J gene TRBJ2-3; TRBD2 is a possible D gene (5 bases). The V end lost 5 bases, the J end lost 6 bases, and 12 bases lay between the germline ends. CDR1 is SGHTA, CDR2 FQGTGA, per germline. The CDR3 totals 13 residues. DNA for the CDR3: TGTGCCAGCAGCCCCCGGAGGTGGGATACGCAGTATTTT. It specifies CASSPRRWDTQYF. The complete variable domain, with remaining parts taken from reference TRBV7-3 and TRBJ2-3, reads GAGVSQTPSNKVTEKGKYVELRCDPISGHTALYWYRQSLGQGPEFLIYFQGTGAADDSGLPNDRFFAVRPEGSVSTLKIQRTERGDSAVYLCASSPRRWDTQYFGPGTRLTVL.

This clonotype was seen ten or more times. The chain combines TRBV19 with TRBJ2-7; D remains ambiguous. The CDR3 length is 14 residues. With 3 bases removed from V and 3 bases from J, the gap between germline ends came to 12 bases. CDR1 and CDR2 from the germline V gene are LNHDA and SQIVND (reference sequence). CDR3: CASSIMATHYEQYF. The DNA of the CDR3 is TGTGCCAGTAGTATCATGGCGACCCACTACGAGCAGTACTTC.

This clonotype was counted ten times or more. CDR3 nucleotide sequence: TGCAGTGCTAGAGATAGGACTAGCGGGAGGCCGCGCAATGAGCAGTTCTTC. Its protein is CSARDRTSGRPRNEQFF. The chain links TRBV20-1 to TRBJ2-1, with 14 nucleotides matching TRBD2. J lost 6 bases, V lost 0 bases, and 7 bases had no gene match. This CDR3 is 17 amino acids long. CDR1 and CDR2 from the germline V gene are DFQATT and SNEGSKA (reference sequence).

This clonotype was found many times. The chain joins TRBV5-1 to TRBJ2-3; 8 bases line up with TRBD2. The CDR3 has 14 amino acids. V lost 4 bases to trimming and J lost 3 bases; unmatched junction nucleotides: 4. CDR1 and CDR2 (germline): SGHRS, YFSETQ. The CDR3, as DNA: TGCGCCAGCAGCCGGGAGGGCCGGACAGATACGCAGTATTTT. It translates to CASSREGRTDTQYF.

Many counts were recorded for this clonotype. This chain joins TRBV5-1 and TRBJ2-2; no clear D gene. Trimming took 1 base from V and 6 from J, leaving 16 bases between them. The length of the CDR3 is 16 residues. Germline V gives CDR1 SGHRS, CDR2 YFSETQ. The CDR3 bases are TGCGCCAGCAGCTTGTTTAGGCAGTTTGGTGCCGGGGAGCTGTTTTTT. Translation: CASSLFRQFGAGELFF.

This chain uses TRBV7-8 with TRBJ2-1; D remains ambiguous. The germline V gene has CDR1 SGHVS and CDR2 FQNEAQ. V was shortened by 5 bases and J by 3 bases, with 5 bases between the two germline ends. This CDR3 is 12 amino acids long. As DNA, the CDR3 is TGTGCCAGCAGCAGGGACTACAATGAGCAGTTCTTC. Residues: CASSRDYNEQFF.

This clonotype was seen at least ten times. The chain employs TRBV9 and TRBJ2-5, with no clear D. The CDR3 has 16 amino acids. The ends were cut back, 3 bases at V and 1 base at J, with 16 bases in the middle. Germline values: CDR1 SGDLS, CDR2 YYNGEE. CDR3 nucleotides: TGTGCCAGCAGCGGTGGCCGACGGGTCACCCAAGAGACCCAGTACTTC. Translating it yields CASSGGRRVTQETQYF.

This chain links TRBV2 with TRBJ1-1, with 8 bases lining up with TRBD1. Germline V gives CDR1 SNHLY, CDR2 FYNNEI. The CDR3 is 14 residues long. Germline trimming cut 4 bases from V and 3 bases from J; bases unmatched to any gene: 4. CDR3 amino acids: CASSVRQGHTEAFF. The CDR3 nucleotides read TGTGCCAGCAGTGTCCGACAGGGGCACACTGAAGCTTTCTTT.

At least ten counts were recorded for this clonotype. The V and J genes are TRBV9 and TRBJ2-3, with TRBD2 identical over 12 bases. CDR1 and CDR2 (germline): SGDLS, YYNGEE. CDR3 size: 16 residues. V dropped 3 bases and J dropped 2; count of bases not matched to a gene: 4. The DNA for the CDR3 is TGTGCCAGCAGCGCAGGACTAGCGGGGACCACAGATACGCAGTATTTT. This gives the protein CASSAGLAGTTDTQYF.

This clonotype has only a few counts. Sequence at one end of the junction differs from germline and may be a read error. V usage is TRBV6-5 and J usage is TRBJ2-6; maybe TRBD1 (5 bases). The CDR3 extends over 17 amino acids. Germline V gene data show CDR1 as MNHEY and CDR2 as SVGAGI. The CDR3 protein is CASKIGLAFSGATVLTF. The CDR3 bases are TGTGCCAGCAAGATAGGGCTGGCTTTCTCTGGGGCCACCGTCCTGACTTTC.

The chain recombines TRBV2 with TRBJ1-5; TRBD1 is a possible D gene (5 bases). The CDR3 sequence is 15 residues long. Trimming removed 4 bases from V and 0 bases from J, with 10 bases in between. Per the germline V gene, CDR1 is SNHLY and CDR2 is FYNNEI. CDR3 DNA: TGTGCCAGCAGTGCCGACAGTAATAGCAATCAGCCCCAGCATTTT. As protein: CASSADSNSNQPQHF. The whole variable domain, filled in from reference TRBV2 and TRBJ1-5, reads EPEVTQTPSHQVTQMGQEVILRCVPISNHLYFYWYRQILGQKVEFLVSFYNNEISEKSEIFDDQFSVERPDGSNFTLKIRSTKLEDSAMYFCASSADSNSNQPQHFGDGTRLSIL.

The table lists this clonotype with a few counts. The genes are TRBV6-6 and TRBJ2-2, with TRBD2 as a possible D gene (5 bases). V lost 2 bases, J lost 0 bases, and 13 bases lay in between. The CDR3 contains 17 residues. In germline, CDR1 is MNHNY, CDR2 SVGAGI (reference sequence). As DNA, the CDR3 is TGTGCCAGCAGTTACACAGCAGGAGCGGCGAACACCGGGGAGCTGTTTTTT. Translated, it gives CASSYTAGAANTGELFF.

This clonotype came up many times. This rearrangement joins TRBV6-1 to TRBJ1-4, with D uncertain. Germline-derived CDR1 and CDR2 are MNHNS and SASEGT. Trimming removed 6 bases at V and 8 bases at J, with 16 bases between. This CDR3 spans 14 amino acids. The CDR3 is CASRPTGVGEKLFF. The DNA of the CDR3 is TGTGCCAGCAGGCCCACGGGAGTTGGAGAAAAACTGTTTTTT.

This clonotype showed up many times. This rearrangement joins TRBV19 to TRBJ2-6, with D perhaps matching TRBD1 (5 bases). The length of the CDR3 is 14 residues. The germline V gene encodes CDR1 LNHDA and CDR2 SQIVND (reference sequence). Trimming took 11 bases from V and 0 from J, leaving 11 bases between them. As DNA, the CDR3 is TGTGCCGGGGCCCCTGCCTCTGGGGCCAACGTCCTGACTTTC. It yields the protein CAGAPASGANVLTF.

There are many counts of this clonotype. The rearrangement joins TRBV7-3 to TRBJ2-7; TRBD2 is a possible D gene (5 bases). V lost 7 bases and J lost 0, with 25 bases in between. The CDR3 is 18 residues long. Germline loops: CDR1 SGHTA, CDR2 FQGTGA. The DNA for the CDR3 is TGTGCCAGCACCTCGCGCGAGGAGGTCCGATTTATCTCCTACGAGCAGTACTTC. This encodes CASTSREEVRFISYEQYF. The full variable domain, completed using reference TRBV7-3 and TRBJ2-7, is GAGVSQTPSNKVTEKGKYVELRCDPISGHTALYWYRQSLGQGPEFLIYFQGTGAADDSGLPNDRFFAVRPEGSVSTLKIQRTERGDSAVYLCASTSREEVRFISYEQYFGPGTRLTVT.

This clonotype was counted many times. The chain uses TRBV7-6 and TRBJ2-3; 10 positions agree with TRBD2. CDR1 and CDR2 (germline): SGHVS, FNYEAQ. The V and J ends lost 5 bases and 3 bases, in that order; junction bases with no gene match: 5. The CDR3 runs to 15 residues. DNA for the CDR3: TGTGCCAGCAGCCCTAGCGGGAGTAGTACAGATACGCAGTATTTT. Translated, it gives CASSPSGSSTDTQYF.